This T cell receptor (beta chain) was profiled in a study of blood T cells in healthy people across ages. Findings and caveats of the study: Estimated diversity across one million T cells was deemed an underestimate. Significant beta diversity loss was already apparent by age approximately 40, declining roughly linearly. Aged donors had fewer naive CD4+ cells and lower diversity than long-lived donors.

Primers used in a second PCR of about 6 to 11 cycles were a sample-barcoded 5' primer and a J-beta primer mix. MiXCR was run by TCRdb on the 5' RACE reads, yielding one entry per CDR3 protein. This sample has 600,000 or so distinct CDR3 sequences; approximately 30% occur once, and the top ten carry 15% to 17%. J lost 6 bases, V lost 5 bases, and 11 bases had no gene match. From germline, CDR1 is SGDLS and CDR2 YYNGEE. The CDR3 covers 15 residues. The sample holds many counts of this clonotype. The antigen remains undetermined. The sample consisted of blood. This sequence originates from a woman of 80 years or more in good health. The chain has TRBV9 and TRBJ2-7, with 10 bases fitting TRBD2. CDR3 region: CASSLAGASGSEQYF. Written as DNA, the CDR3 is TGTGCCAGCAGTCTAGCGGGGGCCTCCGGAAGCGAGCAGTACTTC.